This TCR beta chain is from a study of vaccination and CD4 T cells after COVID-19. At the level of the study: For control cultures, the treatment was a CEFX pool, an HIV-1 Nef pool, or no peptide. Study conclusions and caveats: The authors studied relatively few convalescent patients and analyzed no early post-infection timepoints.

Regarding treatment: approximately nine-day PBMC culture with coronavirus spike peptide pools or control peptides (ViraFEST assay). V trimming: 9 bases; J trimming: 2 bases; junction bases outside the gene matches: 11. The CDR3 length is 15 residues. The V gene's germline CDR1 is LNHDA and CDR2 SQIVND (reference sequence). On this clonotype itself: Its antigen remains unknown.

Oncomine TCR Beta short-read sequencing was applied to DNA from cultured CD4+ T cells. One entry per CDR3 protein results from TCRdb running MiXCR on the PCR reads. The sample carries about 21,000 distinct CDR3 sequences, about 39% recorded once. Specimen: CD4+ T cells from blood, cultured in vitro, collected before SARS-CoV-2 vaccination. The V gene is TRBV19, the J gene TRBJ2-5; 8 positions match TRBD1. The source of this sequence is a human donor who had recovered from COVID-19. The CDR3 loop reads CASAPLQGAQETQYF. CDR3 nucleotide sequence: TGTGCCAGCGCCCCGTTGCAGGGGGCGCAAGAGACCCAGTACTTC.